This T cell receptor beta chain was found in a study of cytomegalovirus exposure and HLA in healthy donors. Across the whole study: A subsequent analysis stated that the approximately 120 validation repertoires were run on the same platform as the roughly 700 first-cohort repertoires.

The V and J ends lost 2 bases and 0 bases, in that order; junction bases with no gene match: 10. Germline V lookup: CDR1 MDHEN, CDR2 SYDVKM. This CDR3 comprises 19 residues. The donors were in the roughly 130-subject validation cohort, distinct from the approximately 670-subject first cohort. This clone appeared a single time. Its antigen is unknown. The data were produced by immunoSEQ multiplex PCR, yet TCRdb's version contains in-frame clones alone and is incomplete. The table lists roughly 63,000 clones, more than 80% of them singletons. Study-wide results and caveats: Researchers catalogued roughly 150 TCR beta chains as cytomegalovirus-associated. Reported results showed that the classifier diagnosed cytomegalovirus status with high specificity and sensitivity.

The sequenced sample was PBMCs. The clonotype originates from a woman aged 18-29 years in good health and CMV-seronegative. V is TRBV28 and J is TRBJ2-3; 11 bases align to TRBD2. The DNA for the CDR3 is TGTGCCAGCAGTTTAGCTTTAACTAGCGGGGGACCTAGCACAGATACGCAGTATTTT. Amino acids: CASSLALTSGGPSTDTQYF.